This TCR beta chain was identified in a study of regulatory dendritic cells for organ transplantation (dated by TCRdb to 2017 to 2019). Study-level background: Regulatory dendritic cells were generated from monocytes cultured with vitamin D3 on days 0 and 4 and IL-10 on day 4. To evaluate the response of the DCs to a potent maturation-inducing agent, LPS was added to DC cultures on day 6. Sorted naive and memory CD4+ and CD8+ T cells had their TCRbeta repertoires sequenced both before and after allostimulation with either regulatory or mature dendritic cells. What the authors observed across the whole study: Of the resting subsets, memory CD8+ T cells had the largest number of alloreactive TCR clonotypes. Allostimulation expanded memory CD8+ clones in both subjects, but regulatory dendritic cells appeared to induce more limited expansion than mature dendritic cells. The repertoires of naive CD4+ and CD8+ T cells were highly diverse, while memory cell repertoires were less diverse, with memory CD8+ cells being the most oligoclonal. The authors pointed out considerable heterogeneity between individuals in the alloreactive memory CD8+ T cell pool, and only two subjects were sequenced.

Sorted T cell subsets were CFSE-labeled and co-cultured for 4 to 5 days with allogeneic regulatory or mature dendritic cells at a 1:10 DC:T ratio. FACS was used to sort naive T cells as CD45RA+ cells and memory T cells as CD45RO+ CD4+ or CD8+ cells. A couple of healthy control subjects provided the T cells used for TCR sequencing. Genomic DNA was extracted with the Qiagen DNeasy Blood & Tissue Kit. A multiplexed two-step PCR with Vbeta-specific forward primers and Jbeta-specific reverse primers was used to amplify the TCRbeta CDR3 regions. The TCRbeta libraries were sequenced on an Illumina instrument via the immunoSEQ service. Per the authors' processing: IMGT annotation was used to assign V, D and J genes, and synthetic CDR3 analogues were used to correct the counts for multiplex PCR bias. In the immunoSEQ Analyzer, repertoire clonality was calculated as one minus normalized Shannon entropy. Fisher's exact test with Benjamini-Hochberg false discovery rate control was used to define clonal expansion, with two-tailed P<0.01. Here the immuneACCESS table is served through TCRdb, limited to in-frame sequences with V and J called. Missing clones are a known gap in these copies; in checked studies unresolved V genes cover under half, and the rest lacks a known reason. V, J and clone size are taken as reported in that table, and D and trimming were inferred from the DNA itself. Recorded for this sample are about 11,000 clones; around 75% of them occurred a single time. The ten largest account for 2% to 3% of the sample.

Regarding this clone: Its antigen is not yet known. Base quality data are lacking; no much larger clone is found one base away.

CDR1 and CDR2 are read off the germline V gene as SGHTA and FQGNSA. Cut back by 2 bases and 5 bases, the V and J ends lie 8 bases apart. From cysteine to phenylalanine, the CDR3 is 13 amino acids long. Just CDR3 DNA is preserved here, 39 bases in frame from base 1. The receptor's source is a human donor in good health. In this chain, TRBV7-2 is recombined with TRBJ2-3, with no confident D gene call. The source material was memory CD4+ T cells from blood cultured with regulatory dendritic cells. In the paper's terms, the cell subset or site label means: CD45RO+ memory T cells. The CDR3: CASSLTRLDTQYF. The DNA sequence is TGTGCCAGCAGCTTAACCAGGCTAGATACGCAGTATTTT.